A single sample gave rise to the 6 T cell receptor beta chains below, sequenced in a study of cytomegalovirus exposure and HLA in healthy donors. The PCR made use of 60 Vbeta and 13 Jbeta primers. This table comes from immunoSEQ multiplex PCR, and its TCRdb copy is limited to in-frame clones, with some not included. The table for this sample gives approximately 80,000 clones. Material for sequencing was PBMCs. The receptors here all came from a man in his late teens or twenties in good health and CMV-seropositive.

This chain joins TRBV5-1 and TRBJ2-7; no firm D call. Germline V lookup: CDR1 SGHRS, CDR2 YFSETQ. V lost 1 base to trimming and J lost 2 bases, with 7 bases between them. The CDR3 consists of 13 residues. The CDR3 sequence: CASSLLTAYEQYF. The DNA of the CDR3 is TGCGCCAGCAGCTTGTTAACAGCCTACGAGCAGTACTTC.

The chain recombines TRBV29-1 with TRBJ2-1; TRBD1 matches at 7 bases. Germline V gene lookup returns CDR1 SQVTM and CDR2 ANQGSEA. The CDR3 has 12 amino acids. J lost 5 bases, V lost 4 bases, and 2 bases had no gene match. The CDR3 loop reads CSVGDRDNEQFF. CDR3 coding DNA: TGCAGCGTTGGTGACAGGGACAATGAGCAGTTCTTC.

V usage is TRBV6-1 and J usage is TRBJ2-1, with TRBD2 matching over 8 bases. Germline loops: CDR1 MNHNS, CDR2 SASEGT. The CDR3 is made up of 14 amino acids. V lost 5 bases, J lost 7 bases, and 7 bases stayed unmatched. CDR3 in amino acids: CASSKNRGGNEQFF. The CDR3 region has the DNA TGTGCCAGCAGTAAGAATCGGGGGGGAAATGAGCAGTTCTTC.

V usage is TRBV5-6 and J usage is TRBJ1-5; D is uncertain. The CDR3 totals 15 residues. The ends were cut back, 0 bases at V and 3 bases at J, with 10 bases in the middle. In germline, CDR1 is SGHDT, CDR2 YYEEEE. CDR3 coding DNA: TGTGCCAGCAGCTTGGGGCAGGCTGACAATCAGCCCCAGCATTTT. It translates to CASSLGQADNQPQHF. The variable domain in full, with the rest retrieved from reference TRBV5-6 and TRBJ1-5, is DAGVTQSPTHLIKTRGQQVTLRCSPKSGHDTVSWYQQALGQGPQFIFQYYEEEERQRGNFPDRFSGHQFPNYSSELNVNALLLGDSALYLCASSLGQADNQPQHFGDGTRLSIL.

The chain uses TRBV12-5 and TRBJ1-1; D unclear. With 5 bases removed from V and 5 bases from J, the gap between germline ends came to 12 bases. Germline V gene lookup returns CDR1 LGHNT and CDR2 FRNRAP. The CDR3 totals 13 residues. In nucleotides, the CDR3 is TGTGCTAGTGGTCCTTCCCCAGGAACTGAAGCTTTCTTT. This encodes CASGPSPGTEAFF.

The V and J genes are TRBV7-2 and TRBJ2-1, with 12 bases aligning to TRBD2. V shed 4 bases and J 10 bases; nucleotides not matched to a gene: 8. This CDR3 comprises 15 residues. Germline V gene sequence: CDR1 SGHTA, CDR2 FQGNSA. The CDR3 loop is CASSSRLAGAGEQFF. The CDR3 DNA is TGTGCCAGCAGCTCCAGACTAGCGGGAGCCGGGGAGCAGTTCTTC.